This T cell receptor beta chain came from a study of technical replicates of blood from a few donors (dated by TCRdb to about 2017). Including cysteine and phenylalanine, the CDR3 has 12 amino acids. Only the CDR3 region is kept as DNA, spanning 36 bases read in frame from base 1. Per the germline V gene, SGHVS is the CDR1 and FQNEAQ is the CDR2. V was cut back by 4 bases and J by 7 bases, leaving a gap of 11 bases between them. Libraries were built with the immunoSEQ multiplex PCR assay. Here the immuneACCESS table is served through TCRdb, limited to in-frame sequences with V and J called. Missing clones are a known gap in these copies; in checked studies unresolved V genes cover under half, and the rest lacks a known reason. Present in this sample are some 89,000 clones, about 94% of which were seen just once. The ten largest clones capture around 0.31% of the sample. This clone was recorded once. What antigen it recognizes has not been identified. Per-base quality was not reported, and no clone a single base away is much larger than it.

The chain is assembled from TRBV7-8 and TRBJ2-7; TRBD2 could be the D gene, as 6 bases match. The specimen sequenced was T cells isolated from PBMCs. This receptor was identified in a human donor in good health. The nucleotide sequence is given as TGTGCCAGCAGCTGGGAGGTTGGGGAGCAGTACTTC. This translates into CASSWEVGEQYF.